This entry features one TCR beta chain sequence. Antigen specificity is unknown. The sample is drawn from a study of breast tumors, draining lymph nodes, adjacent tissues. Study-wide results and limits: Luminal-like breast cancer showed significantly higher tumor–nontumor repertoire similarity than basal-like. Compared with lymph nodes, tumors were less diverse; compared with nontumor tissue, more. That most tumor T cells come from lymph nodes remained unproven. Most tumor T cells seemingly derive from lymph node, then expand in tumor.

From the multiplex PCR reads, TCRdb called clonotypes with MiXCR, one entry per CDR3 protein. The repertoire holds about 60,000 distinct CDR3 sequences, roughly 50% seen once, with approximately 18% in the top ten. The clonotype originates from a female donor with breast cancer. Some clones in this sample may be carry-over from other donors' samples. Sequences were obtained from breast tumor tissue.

The CDR3 DNA follows: TGTGCCAGCAGCTCCCCGGGACCTTATGCGGGAGGGCCAGCTGAGCAGTTCTTC. Translated: CASSSPGPYAGGPAEQFF. J is TRBJ2-1 and V is TRBV7-6; TRBD2 aligns across 9 bases. The CDR3 spans 18 residues. The V gene end was trimmed by 4 bases and the J gene end by 9 bases; junction bases not matched to a gene: 19. Germline lookup yields CDR1 SGHVS and CDR2 FNYEAQ.